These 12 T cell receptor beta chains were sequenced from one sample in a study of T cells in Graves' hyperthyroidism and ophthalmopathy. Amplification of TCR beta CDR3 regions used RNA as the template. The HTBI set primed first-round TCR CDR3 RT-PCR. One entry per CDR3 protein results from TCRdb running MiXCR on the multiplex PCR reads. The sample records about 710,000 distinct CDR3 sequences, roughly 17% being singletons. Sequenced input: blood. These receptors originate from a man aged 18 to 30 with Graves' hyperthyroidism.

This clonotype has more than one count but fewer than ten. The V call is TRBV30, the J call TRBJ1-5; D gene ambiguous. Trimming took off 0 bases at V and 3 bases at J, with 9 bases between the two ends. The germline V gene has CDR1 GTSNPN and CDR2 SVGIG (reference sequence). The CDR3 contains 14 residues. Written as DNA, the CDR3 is TGTGCCTGGAGTGTAAGACGGGACAATCAGCCCCAGCATTTT. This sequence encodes CAWSVRRDNQPQHF.

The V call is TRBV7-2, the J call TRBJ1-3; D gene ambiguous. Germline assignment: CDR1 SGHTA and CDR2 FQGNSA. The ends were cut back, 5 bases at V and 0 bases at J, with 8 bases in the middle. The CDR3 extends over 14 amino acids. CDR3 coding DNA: TGTGCCAGCAGCACAGCCGTCTCTGGAAACACCATATATTTT. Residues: CASSTAVSGNTIYF. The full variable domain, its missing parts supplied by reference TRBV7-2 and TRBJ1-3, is GAGVSQSPSNKVTEKGKDVELRCDPISGHTALYWYRQSLGQGLEFLIYFQGNSAPDKSGLPSDRFSAERTGGSVSTLTIQRTQQEDSAVYLCASSTAVSGNTIYFGEGSWLTVV.

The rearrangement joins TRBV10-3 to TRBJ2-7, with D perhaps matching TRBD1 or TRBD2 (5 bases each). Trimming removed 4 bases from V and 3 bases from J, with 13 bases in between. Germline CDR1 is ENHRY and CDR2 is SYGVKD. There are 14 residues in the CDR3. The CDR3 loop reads CAISARDGNYEQYF. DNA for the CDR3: TGTGCCATCAGTGCCCGGGACGGTAACTACGAGCAGTACTTC.

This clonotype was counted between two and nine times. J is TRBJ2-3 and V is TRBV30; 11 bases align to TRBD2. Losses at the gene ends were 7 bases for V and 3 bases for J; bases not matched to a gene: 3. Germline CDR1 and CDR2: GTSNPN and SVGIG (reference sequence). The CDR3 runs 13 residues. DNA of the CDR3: TGTGCCTTCCTAGCGGGAGGTACAGATACGCAGTATTTT. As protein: CAFLAGGTDTQYF.

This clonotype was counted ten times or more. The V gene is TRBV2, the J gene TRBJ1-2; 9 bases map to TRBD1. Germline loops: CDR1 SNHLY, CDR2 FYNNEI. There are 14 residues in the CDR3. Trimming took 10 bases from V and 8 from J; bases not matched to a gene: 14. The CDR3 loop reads CAIYTGGASRGYTF. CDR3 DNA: TGTGCCATTTATACAGGGGGCGCGTCTCGGGGCTACACCTTC.

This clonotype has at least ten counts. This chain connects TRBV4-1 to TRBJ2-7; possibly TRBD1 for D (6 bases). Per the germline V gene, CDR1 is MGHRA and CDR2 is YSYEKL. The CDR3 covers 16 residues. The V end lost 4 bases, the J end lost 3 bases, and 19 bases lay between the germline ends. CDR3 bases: TGCGCCAGCAGCCCCTACTTCACCGGGACAAGCTACGAGCAGTACTTC. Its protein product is CASSPYFTGTSYEQYF.

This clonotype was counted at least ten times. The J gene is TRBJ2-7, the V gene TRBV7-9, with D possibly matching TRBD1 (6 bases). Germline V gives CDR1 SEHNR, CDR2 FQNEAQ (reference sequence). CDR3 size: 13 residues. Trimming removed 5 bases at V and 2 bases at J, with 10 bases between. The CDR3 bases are TGTGCCAGCAGCGCTGGACAGACCTACGAGCAGTACTTC. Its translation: CASSAGQTYEQYF.

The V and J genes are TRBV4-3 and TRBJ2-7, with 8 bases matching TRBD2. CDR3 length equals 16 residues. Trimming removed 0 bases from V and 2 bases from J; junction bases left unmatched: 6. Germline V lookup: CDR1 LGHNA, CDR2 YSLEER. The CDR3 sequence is CASSQDRGGRTYEQYF. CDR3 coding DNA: TGCGCCAGCAGCCAAGACAGGGGCGGGAGGACCTACGAGCAGTACTTC.

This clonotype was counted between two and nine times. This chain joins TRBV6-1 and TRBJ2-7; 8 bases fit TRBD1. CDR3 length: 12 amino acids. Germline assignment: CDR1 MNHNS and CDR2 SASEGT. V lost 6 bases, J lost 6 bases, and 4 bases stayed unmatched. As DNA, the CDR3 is TGTGCCAGCAGACGACAGGGGTCCGAGCAGTACTTC. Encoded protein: CASRRQGSEQYF.

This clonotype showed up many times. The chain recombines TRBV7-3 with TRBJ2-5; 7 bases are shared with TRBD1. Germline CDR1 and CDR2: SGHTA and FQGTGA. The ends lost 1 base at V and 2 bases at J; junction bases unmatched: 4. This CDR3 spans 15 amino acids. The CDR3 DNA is TGTGCCAGCAGCTTAAAGGGGACAGAACAAGAGACCCAGTACTTC. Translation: CASSLKGTEQETQYF.

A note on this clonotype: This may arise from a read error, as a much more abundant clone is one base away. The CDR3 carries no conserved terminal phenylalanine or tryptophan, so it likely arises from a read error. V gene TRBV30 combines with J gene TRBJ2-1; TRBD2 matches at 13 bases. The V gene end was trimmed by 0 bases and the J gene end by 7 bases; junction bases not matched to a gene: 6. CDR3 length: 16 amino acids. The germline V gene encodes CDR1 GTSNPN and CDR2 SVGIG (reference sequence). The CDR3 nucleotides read TGTGCCTGGAGTGTACCCGGACTAGCGGGAGCGAATGAGCAGTTCTCC. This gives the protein CAWSVPGLAGANEQFS.

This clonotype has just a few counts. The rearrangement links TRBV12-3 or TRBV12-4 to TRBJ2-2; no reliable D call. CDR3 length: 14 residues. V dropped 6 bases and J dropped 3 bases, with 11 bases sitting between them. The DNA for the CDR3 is TGTGCCAGCAGCCTTGCCCGGGACACCGGGGAGCTGTTTTTT. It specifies CASSLARDTGELFF.